This TCR beta chain emerged from a study of blood T cell repertoires in COVID-19. TCRdb's table, derived via immunoSEQ multiplex PCR, lists solely in-frame clones and lacks some. The sample records about 370,000 clones, 70% to 90% being singletons. Trimming left V 5 bases short and J 9 bases short, with 17 bases between. There are 13 residues in the CDR3. The chain uses TRBV12-3 or TRBV12-4 and TRBJ2-7; D remains ambiguous. The receptor was isolated from a woman in her thirties with COVID-19, enrolled during active disease. The specimen was peripheral blood. CDR3 coding DNA: TGTGCCAGCAGTCGAGACTCGCTTTTAGGGCAGTACTTC. Protein product: CASSRDSLLGQYF.